Each of the 5 T cell receptor beta chains below was sequenced from the same sample in a study of CD8+ T cells in alopecia areata. Extracted RNA was reverse transcribed into cDNA, the sequencing template. The protocol was immunoSEQ multiplex PCR, while the TCRdb copy is restricted to in-frame clones and leaves out a portion. This sample yields 140,000 to 150,000 clones, of which roughly 52% are seen a single time; around a sixth belongs to the top ten. Treatment defined: oral pan-JAK inhibitor, 5-10 mg twice daily. This specimen consisted of CD8+ T cells sorted from blood, obtained at week 4, from a patient treated with tofacitinib. The receptor set was obtained from a human donor with alopecia areata.

This clone was counted a single time. The V and J genes are TRBV5-6 and TRBJ1-2; D is unresolved. The CDR3 covers 12 residues. Per germline, CDR1 SGHDT and CDR2 YYEEEE. Trimming took 4 bases from V and 8 from J, leaving 12 bases between them. CDR3 nucleotides: TGTGCCAGCAGCCCTGGACCCGGGGGCTACACCTTC. Protein sequence: CASSPGPGGYTF.

This sequence joins TRBV30 and TRBJ1-1; a possible D gene is TRBD1 (5 bases). Germline V gives CDR1 GTSNPN, CDR2 SVGIG (reference sequence). V lost 3 bases to trimming and J lost 1 base, with 15 bases between them. The length of the CDR3 is 15 residues. CDR3 in DNA: TGTGCCTGGAGCTCCGGGGGAGGGGCGAACACTGAAGCTTTCTTT. Its translation is CAWSSGGGANTEAFF. Supplemented by reference TRBV30 and TRBJ1-1, the full variable domain reads SQTIHQWPATLVQPVGSPLSLECTVEGTSNPNLYWYRQAAGRGLQLLFYSVGIGQISSEVPQNLSASRPQDRQFILSSKKLLLSDSGFYLCAWSSGGGANTEAFFGQGTRLTVV.

The DNA for the CDR3 is TGCGCCAGCAGCCAAGATCCGGGACTTTCTGCACCCCTCCACTTT. The encoded protein is CASSQDPGLSAPLHF. The rearrangement uses TRBV4-1 and TRBJ1-6; D is perhaps TRBD1 (5 bases). Germline lookup yields CDR1 MGHRA and CDR2 YSYEKL. The V gene lost 0 bases and the J gene lost 11 bases, with 14 bases spanning the gap. The CDR3 is 15 amino acids.

This clone was observed once. The genes are TRBV11-2 and TRBJ1-2, with D uncertain. This CDR3 has 10 amino acids. The germline V gene has CDR1 SGHAT and CDR2 FQNNGV. Trimming took off 5 bases at V and 4 bases at J, with 2 bases between the two ends. CDR3 residues: CASSTYGYTF. The DNA for the CDR3 is TGTGCCAGCAGCACCTATGGCTACACCTTC.

The chain uses TRBV7-9 and TRBJ1-1; D unresolved. CDR1 and CDR2 from the germline V gene are SEHNR and FQNEAQ (reference sequence). V lost 2 bases, J lost 7 bases, and 8 bases lay in between. This CDR3 has 12 residues. CDR3 protein: CASSLSVHEAFF. DNA of the CDR3: TGTGCCAGCAGCTTATCCGTACATGAAGCTTTCTTT.